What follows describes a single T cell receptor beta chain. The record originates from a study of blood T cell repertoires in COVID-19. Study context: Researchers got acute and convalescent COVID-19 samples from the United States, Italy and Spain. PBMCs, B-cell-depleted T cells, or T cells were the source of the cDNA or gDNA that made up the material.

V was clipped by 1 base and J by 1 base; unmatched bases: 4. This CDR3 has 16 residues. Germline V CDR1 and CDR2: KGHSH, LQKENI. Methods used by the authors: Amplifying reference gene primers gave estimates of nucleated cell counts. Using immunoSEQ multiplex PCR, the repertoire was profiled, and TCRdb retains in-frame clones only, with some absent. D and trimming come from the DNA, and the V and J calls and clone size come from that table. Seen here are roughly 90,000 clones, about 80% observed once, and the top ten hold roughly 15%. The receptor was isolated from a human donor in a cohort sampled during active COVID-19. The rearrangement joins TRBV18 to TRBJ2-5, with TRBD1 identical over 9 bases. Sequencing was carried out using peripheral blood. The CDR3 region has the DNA TGTGCCAGCTCACCACGCCGGGACAGGGTCCAAGAGACCCAGTACTTC. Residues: CASSPRRDRVQETQYF.